This record covers a single TCR beta chain. As yet, its antigen is unknown. V lost 6 bases to trimming and J lost 1 base; unmatched junction nucleotides: 12. Germline V gives CDR1 SQVTM, CDR2 ANQGSEA. This CDR3 comprises 17 residues. The PCR had 60 Vbeta and 13 Jbeta primers. Produced via immunoSEQ multiplex PCR; TCRdb's table is partial and in-frame only. Of roughly 220,000 clones in the sample, about four fifths were seen once. This entry is derived from a study of cytomegalovirus exposure and HLA in healthy donors. Across the study: Genetic ancestry analysis placed 81% of the approximately 390 donors that were genotyped in the Caucasian-associated cluster. General study findings and limits: Some V segments, including TRBV6-2 and TRBV6-3, were excluded as indistinguishable.

The TCR originated in a man in his thirties or forties in good health and CMV-seronegative. Sequenced: PBMCs. The chain employs TRBV29-1 and TRBJ2-2; the match to TRBD2 covers 9 bases. Here the CDR3 reads CSVGARAGGLNTGELFF. CDR3 DNA sequence: TGCAGCGTGGGGGCCAGGGCGGGGGGGCTGAACACCGGGGAGCTGTTTTTT.